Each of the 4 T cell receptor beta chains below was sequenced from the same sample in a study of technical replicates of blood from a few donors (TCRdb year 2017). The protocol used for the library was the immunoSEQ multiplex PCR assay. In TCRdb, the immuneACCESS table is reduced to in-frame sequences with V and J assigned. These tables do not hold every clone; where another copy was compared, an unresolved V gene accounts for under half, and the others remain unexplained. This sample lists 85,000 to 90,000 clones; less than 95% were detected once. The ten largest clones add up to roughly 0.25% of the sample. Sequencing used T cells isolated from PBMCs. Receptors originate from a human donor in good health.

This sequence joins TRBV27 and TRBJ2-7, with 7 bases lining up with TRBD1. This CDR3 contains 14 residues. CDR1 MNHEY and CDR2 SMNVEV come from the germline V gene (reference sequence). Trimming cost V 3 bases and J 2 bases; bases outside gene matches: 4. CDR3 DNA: TGTGCCAGCAGTTTGGACAGGTTAGCCTACGAGCAGTACTTC. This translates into CASSLDRLAYEQYF.

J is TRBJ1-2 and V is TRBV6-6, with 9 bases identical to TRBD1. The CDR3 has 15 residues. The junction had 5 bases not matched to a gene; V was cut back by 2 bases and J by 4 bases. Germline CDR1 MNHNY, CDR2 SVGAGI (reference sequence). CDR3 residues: CASSYKGTGSYGYTF. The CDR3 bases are TGTGCCAGCAGTTACAAGGGGACAGGGAGCTATGGCTACACCTTC.

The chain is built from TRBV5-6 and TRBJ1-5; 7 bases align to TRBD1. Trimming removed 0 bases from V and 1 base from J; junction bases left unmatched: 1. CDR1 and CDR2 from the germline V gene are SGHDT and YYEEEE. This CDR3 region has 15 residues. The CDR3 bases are TGTGCCAGCAGCTTGGGACAGGGCAGCAATCAGCCCCAGCATTTT. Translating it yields CASSLGQGSNQPQHF. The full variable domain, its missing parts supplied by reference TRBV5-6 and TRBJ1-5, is DAGVTQSPTHLIKTRGQQVTLRCSPKSGHDTVSWYQQALGQGPQFIFQYYEEEERQRGNFPDRFSGHQFPNYSSELNVNALLLGDSALYLCASSLGQGSNQPQHFGDGTRLSIL.

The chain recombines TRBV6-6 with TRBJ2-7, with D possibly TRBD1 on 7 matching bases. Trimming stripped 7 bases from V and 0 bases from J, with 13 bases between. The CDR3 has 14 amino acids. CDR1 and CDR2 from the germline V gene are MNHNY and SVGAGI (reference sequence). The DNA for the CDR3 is TGTGCCAGCACCCAGGGGGGTGTCTCCTACGAGCAGTACTTC. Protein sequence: CASTQGGVSYEQYF.